The 9 T cell receptor beta chains reported below all come from one sample, sequenced in a study of T cell responses to AZD1222 COVID-19 vaccine. The protocol was immunoSEQ multiplex PCR, while the TCRdb copy is restricted to in-frame clones and leaves out a portion. The sample includes around 150,000 clones, 92% of them seen just once. Material: peripheral blood, obtained 28 days after the second AZD1222 dose. These receptors were collected from an adult who received the AZD1222 COVID-19 vaccine.

The chain links TRBV24-1 to TRBJ2-3; 7 bases line up with TRBD1. Germline-derived CDR1 and CDR2 are KGHDR and SFDVKD. The CDR3 runs 15 residues. J was trimmed by 0 bases and V by 7 bases; bases with no gene match: 6. The CDR3, as DNA: TGTGCCACCAGACCCTCCAGGGGGAGCACAGATACGCAGTATTTT. This gives the protein CATRPSRGSTDTQYF.

This clone was recorded only once. The V and J genes are TRBV30 and TRBJ1-6; TRBD1 agrees at 7 bases. Germline CDR1 GTSNPN, CDR2 SVGIG (reference sequence). V shed 0 bases and J 2 bases; nucleotides not matched to a gene: 7. The CDR3 extends over 17 amino acids. The CDR3 DNA reads as TGTGCCTGGAGTGTACTGAGGGGACAGCCCTATAATTCACCCCTCCACTTT. Amino acids: CAWSVLRGQPYNSPLHF. Based on the CDR3 plus reference TRBV30 and TRBJ1-6, the full variable domain is SQTIHQWPATLVQPVGSPLSLECTVEGTSNPNLYWYRQAAGRGLQLLFYSVGIGQISSEVPQNLSASRPQDRQFILSSKKLLLSDSGFYLCAWSVLRGQPYNSPLHFGNGTRLTVT.

The table lists this clone with a count of one. The chain has TRBV6-4 and TRBJ2-3, with D maybe TRBD1 (5 bases). The V gene's germline CDR1 is MRHNA and CDR2 SNTAGT. Trimming left V 5 bases short and J 3 bases short, with 9 bases between. The CDR3 is 13 amino acids. The CDR3 reads CASSSDTTDTQYF. Written as DNA, the CDR3 is TGTGCCAGCAGTTCGGACACAACAGATACGCAGTATTTT.

The rearrangement uses TRBV6-2 or TRBV6-3 and TRBJ2-1, with TRBD2 matching 12 bases. V lost 2 bases, J lost 4 bases, and 6 bases stayed unmatched. This CDR3 comprises 17 residues. Germline assignment: CDR1 MNHEY and CDR2 SVGEGT. CDR3 sequence reads: CASSYVGLAGIYNEQFF. Here the CDR3 DNA reads TGTGCCAGCAGTTACGTAGGACTAGCGGGGATTTACAATGAGCAGTTCTTC.

The chain couples TRBV15 to TRBJ1-6, with D possibly matching TRBD1 (5 bases). CDR1 and CDR2 (germline): LNHNV, YYDKDF (reference sequence). The CDR3 extends over 17 amino acids. V lost 0 bases and J 6 bases, leaving 15 bases between the germline ends. The CDR3 protein is CATSRERSVGVNSPLHF. The DNA of the CDR3 is TGTGCCACCAGCAGAGAGAGATCGGTAGGGGTTAATTCACCCCTCCACTTT.

The chain joins TRBV29-1 to TRBJ2-3; 13 bases match TRBD2. CDR1 SQVTM and CDR2 ANQGSEA come from the germline V gene. This CDR3 is 16 amino acids long. V shed 7 bases, J shed 4 bases, and the junction held 11 bases outside the gene matches. The CDR3 nucleotides read TGCAGCGCCTTCACCTACGGACTAGCGGGAGCAGATACGCAGTATTTT. Its protein is CSAFTYGLAGADTQYF.

This chain joins TRBV2 and TRBJ2-2; 9 bases are a match to TRBD2. V lost 6 bases and J lost 6; bases outside the gene matches: 2. The CDR3 consists of 13 residues. Germline CDR1 SNHLY, CDR2 FYNNEI. The CDR3 DNA sequence: TGTGCCAGCAGGGGACTAGCCGCCGGGGAGCTGTTTTTT. It specifies CASRGLAAGELFF.

The rearrangement links TRBV19 to TRBJ1-4, with 8 bases aligning to TRBD1. Germline CDR1 LNHDA, CDR2 SQIVND (reference sequence). V was clipped by 4 bases and J by 8 bases; unmatched bases: 6. The CDR3 sequence is 14 residues long. CDR3 coding DNA: TGTGCCAGTAGTACTGGACAGGGCTCGGAAAAACTGTTTTTT. This encodes CASSTGQGSEKLFF. Together with reference TRBV19 and TRBJ1-4, the CDR3 gives the full variable domain: DGGITQSPKYLFRKEGQNVTLSCEQNLNHDAMYWYRQDPGQGLRLIYYSQIVNDFQKGDIAEGYSVSREKKESFPLTVTSAQKNPTAFYLCASSTGQGSEKLFFGSGTQLSVL.

The DNA for the CDR3 is TGTGCCTGGGCCGGGGCTCAGGGGGGCTACTATGGCTACACCTTC. This gives the protein CAWAGAQGGYYGYTF. The V gene is TRBV30, the J gene TRBJ1-2; 7 bases are shared with TRBD1. CDR1 is GTSNPN, CDR2 SVGIG, per germline (reference sequence). The CDR3 contains 15 residues. V shed 5 bases, J shed 3 bases, and the junction held 12 bases outside the gene matches.